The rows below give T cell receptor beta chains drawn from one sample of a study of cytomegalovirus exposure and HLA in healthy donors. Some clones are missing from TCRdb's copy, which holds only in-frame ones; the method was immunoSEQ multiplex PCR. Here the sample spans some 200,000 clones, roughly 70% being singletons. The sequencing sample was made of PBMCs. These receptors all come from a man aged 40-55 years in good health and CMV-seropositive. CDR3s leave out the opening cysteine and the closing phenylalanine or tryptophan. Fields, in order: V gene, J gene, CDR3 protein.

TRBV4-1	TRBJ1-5	ASSHEGQSNQPQH
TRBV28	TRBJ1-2	ASSETGAYGYT
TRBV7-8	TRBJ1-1	ASSREADTEAF
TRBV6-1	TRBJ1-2	ASSTGFYGYT
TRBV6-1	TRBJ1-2	ASSSGQAGGHGYT
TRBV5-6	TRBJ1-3	ASSFIGGGSGNTIY
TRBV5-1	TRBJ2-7	ASSRKDRDRVGEQY
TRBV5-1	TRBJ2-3	ASSFSGREDTQY
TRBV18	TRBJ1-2	ASSSEVSGKVDYGYT
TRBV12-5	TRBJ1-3	ASGLVQHLSGNTIY
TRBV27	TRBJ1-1	ASSYGAGVNTEAF
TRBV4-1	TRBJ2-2	ASSQPLLAGGNTGELF
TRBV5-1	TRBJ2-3	ASSQTGPPSDTQY
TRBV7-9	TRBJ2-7	ASSLEIPYEQY
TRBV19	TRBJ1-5	ASSPSEGGGPNQPQH
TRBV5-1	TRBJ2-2	ASSPAGDTGELF
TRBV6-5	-	ASTYRLEQY
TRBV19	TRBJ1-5	ASSRRDRTQH
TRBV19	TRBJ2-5	ASSTGTAGGETQY
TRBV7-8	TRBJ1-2	ASSPDRADGYT
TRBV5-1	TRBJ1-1	ASSSSGDIYTEAF
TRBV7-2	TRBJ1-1	ASSLGTGGETEAF
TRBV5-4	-	ASSFWGTANTGELF
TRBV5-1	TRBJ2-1	ASRHEGGPIGNEQF
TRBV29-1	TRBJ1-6	SVPCDRFDNSPLH
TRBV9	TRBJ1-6	ASSPGGSPLH
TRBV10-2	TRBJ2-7	AIRGGDSYEQY
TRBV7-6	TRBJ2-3	ASSSSSGGATDTQY
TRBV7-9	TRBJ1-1	ASSQWAGMNTEAF
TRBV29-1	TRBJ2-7	SVQRQGYFGYEQY
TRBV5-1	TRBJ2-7	ASSPSLSSYEQY
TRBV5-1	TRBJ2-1	ASSLGVVGINEQF
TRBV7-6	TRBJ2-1	ASSLEAGGREQF
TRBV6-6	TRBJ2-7	ASLGQIDYEQY
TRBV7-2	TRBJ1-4	ASSRKGREKLF
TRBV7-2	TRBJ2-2	ASSSQGGVTGELF
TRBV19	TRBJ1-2	ASSISGGNYGYT
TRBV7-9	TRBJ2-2	ASSFGQGAAGELF
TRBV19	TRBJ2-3	ASSIDLGIGTDTQY
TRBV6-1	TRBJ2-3	ASRTGGVGDTQY
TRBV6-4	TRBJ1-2	ASSDPGQAQYGYT
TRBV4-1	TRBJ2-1	ASSQRGYEQF
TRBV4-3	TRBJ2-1	ASSPSGGAYNEQF
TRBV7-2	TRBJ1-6	ASSPSVYSPLH
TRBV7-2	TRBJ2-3	ASRASGGGDTQY
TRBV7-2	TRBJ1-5	ASSFRGLNQPQH
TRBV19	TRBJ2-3	ASSTGTDTDTQY
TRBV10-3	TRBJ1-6	AISGGTRGSYNSPLH
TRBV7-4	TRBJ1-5	ASSLTGQHSNQPQH
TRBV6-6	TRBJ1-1	ASSSGEMNTEAF
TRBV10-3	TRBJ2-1	AISPQTGGGQF
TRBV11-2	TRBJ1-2	ASRKIGSNYGYT
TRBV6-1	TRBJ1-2	ASSRDRANYGYT